A selection of T cell receptor beta chains follows, all from one sample in a study of T-cell reconstitution after alpha-beta-depleted transplantation in children. TCRdb processed the PCR reads anew with MiXCR; each CDR3 protein has one entry. This sample has 200,000 to 300,000 distinct CDR3 sequences, with around 12% found just once. Sequencing used PBMCs from the stem cell graft donor, obtained from the stem cell graft. The receptors shown here come from a human donor who donated a stem cell graft to a child with acute lymphoblastic leukemia. Both conserved end residues are part of each CDR3. The D gene is left open where the match is weak. Size is omitted from some rows. Given values are once, few, many or a class for expanded clones.

len	abundance	v_gene	j_gene	d_gene	CDR3nt	CDR3aa
16	NA	TRBV7-9	TRBJ2-3	NA	TGTGCCAGCAGCTCCCCCCCGGAGGGATTAGAAGATACGCAGTATTTT	CASSSPPEGLEDTQYF
16	many	TRBV7-2	TRBJ2-7	NA	TGTGCCAGCAGCTTAGTAGGGCAGGGAAAGGCCTACGAGCAGTACTTC	CASSLVGQGKAYEQYF
14	many	TRBV7-2	TRBJ1-3	NA	TGTGCCAGCAGGGGAGGAATCTCTGGAAACACCATATATTTT	CASRGGISGNTIYF
15	many	TRBV6-5	TRBJ2-5	TRBD1	TGTGCCAGCAGCTTGGACAGGGGGCTTTTGGAGACCCAGTACTTC	CASSLDRGLLETQYF
16	NA	TRBV4-3	TRBJ2-3	NA	TGCGCCAGCAGCCGATTAGGGGGGGCAGCGACAGATACGCAGTATTTT	CASSRLGGAATDTQYF
16	few	TRBV9	TRBJ2-3	NA	TGTGCCAGCAGCGTGCCGACTCGCGGGCTCACAGATACGCAGTATTTC	CASSVPTRGLTDTQYF
14	many	TRBV6-5	TRBJ2-7	NA	TGTGCCAGCAGTTACTCGGGGGGAAACTACGAGCAGTACTTC	CASSYSGGNYEQYF
12	many	TRBV12-3/TRBV12-4	TRBJ2-3	NA	TGTGCCAGCACCCCCGGGCCCGATACGCAGTATTTT	CASTPGPDTQYF
12	many	TRBV7-9	TRBJ1-2	NA	TGTGCCAGCAGTTATAGTAGCTATGGCTACACCTTC	CASSYSSYGYTF
13	many	TRBV29-1	TRBJ1-2	NA	TGCAGCGTCGTTCTTACAGACGTATCGGGCTACACCTTC	CSVVLTDVSGYTF
14	many	TRBV6-5	TRBJ2-1	NA	TGTGCCAGCAGCGCAGGGATCCCCTACAATGAGCAGTTCTTC	CASSAGIPYNEQFF
16	many	TRBV9	TRBJ2-1	NA	TGTGCCAGCAGCTTGGCTCGCGGGTACTACATGGGTGAGCAGTTCTTC	CASSLARGYYMGEQFF
15	many	TRBV6-5	TRBJ1-6	NA	TGTGCCAGCAGTTACTCCAAACAGGGTGGTTCACCCCTCCACTTT	CASSYSKQGGSPLHF
15	many	TRBV7-2	TRBJ2-1	NA	TGTGCCAGCAGCTTAGGGAGGGGTTCCTACAATGAGCAGTTCTTC	CASSLGRGSYNEQFF
15	many	TRBV12-3/TRBV12-4	TRBJ1-1	NA	TGTGCCAGCGGGCGCGGGGGGGACATGAACACTGAAGCTTTCTTT	CASGRGGDMNTEAFF
14	many	TRBV4-2	TRBJ2-7	NA	TGTGCCAGCAGCCAAGATAGGGCAGGGAACGAGCAGTACTTC	CASSQDRAGNEQYF
15	few	TRBV2	TRBJ2-5	TRBD2	TGTGCCAGCAGTGCACTAGCGGGATCTGGGGAGACCCAGTACTTC	CASSALAGSGETQYF
13	NA	TRBV27	TRBJ1-1	NA	TGTGCCAGCAGTAATAGGGTACACACTGAAGCTTTCTTT	CASSNRVHTEAFF
16	NA	TRBV11-2	TRBJ2-1	TRBD2	TGTGCCAGCAGCTTAGTCGAAACTAGCGGGGTCAATGAGCAGTTCTTC	CASSLVETSGVNEQFF
15	many	TRBV7-2	TRBJ1-2	NA	TGTGCCAGCAGCCGGTACGGGGAAATGGACGATGGCTACACCTTC	CASSRYGEMDDGYTF
13	many	TRBV29-1	TRBJ2-2	NA	TGCAGCGTTGCCGGGGGGCTGGACGGGGAGCTGTTTTTT	CSVAGGLDGELFF
13	many	TRBV20-1	TRBJ2-3	NA	TGCAGTGCTAGAAGAGGGCGGACAGATACGCAGTATTTT	CSARRGRTDTQYF
13	few	TRBV6-2/TRBV6-3	TRBJ2-7	NA	TGTGCCAGCAGTTACGACGGGCATTACGAGCAGTACTTC	CASSYDGHYEQYF